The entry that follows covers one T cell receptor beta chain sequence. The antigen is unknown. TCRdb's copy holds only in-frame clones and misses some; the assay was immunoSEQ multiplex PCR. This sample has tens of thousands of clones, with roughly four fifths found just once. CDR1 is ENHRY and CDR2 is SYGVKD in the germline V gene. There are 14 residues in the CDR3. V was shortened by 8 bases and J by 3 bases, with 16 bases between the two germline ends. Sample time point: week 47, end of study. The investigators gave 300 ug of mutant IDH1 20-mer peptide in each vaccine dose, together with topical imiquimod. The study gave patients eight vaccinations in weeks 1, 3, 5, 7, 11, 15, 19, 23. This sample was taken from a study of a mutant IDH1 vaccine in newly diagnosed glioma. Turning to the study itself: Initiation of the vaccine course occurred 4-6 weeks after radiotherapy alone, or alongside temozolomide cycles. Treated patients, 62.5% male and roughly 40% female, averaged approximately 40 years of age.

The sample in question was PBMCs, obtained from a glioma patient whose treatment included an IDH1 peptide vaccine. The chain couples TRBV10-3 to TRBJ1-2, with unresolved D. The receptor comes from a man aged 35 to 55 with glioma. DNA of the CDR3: TGTGCCATCTCGAAGAGGGATGGAGACTATGGCTACACCTTC. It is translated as CAISKRDGDYGYTF.